These 29 T cell receptor beta chains came from one sample sequenced in a study of T-cell reconstitution after alpha-beta-depleted transplantation in children. Unique molecular identifiers featured in how the TCRbeta library was prepared. TCRdb itself ran the PCR reads through MiXCR, one entry per CDR3 protein. The sample lists fewer than 550,000 distinct CDR3 sequences, roughly 10% occurring once. Sample: PBMCs, mostly from graft donor cells, taken 180 days after TCRalphabeta/CD19-depleted stem cell transplant. All receptors come from a female patient aged 2-15 years who had a stem cell transplant for aplastic anemia, so the T cells may come from the graft donor.

This clonotype has just a few counts. V and J are TRBV29-1 and TRBJ2-7; D could derive from TRBD1 or TRBD2 (5 bases each). The germline V gene has CDR1 SQVTM and CDR2 ANQGSEA. The CDR3 extends over 12 amino acids. The V gene lost 3 bases and the J gene lost 7 bases, with 13 bases spanning the gap. CDR3 region: CSVEPGPREQYF. DNA for the CDR3: TGCAGCGTTGAGCCGGGGCCAAGAGAGCAGTACTTC.

Many counts were recorded for this clonotype. V and J are TRBV4-3 and TRBJ1-2; a possible D gene is TRBD1 (6 bases). This CDR3 has 16 amino acids. Germline assignment: CDR1 LGHNA and CDR2 YSLEER. The V end lost 1 base, the J end lost 6 bases, and 18 bases lay between the germline ends. The CDR3 DNA follows: TGCGCCAGCAGCCAAGGTCGGGGGCGCTTCGAAGATGGCTACACCTTC. This encodes CASSQGRGRFEDGYTF.

The J gene is TRBJ2-2, the V gene TRBV28, with a possible D match to TRBD1 (9 bases). The germline V and J ends were trimmed by 6 bases and 5 bases, with 25 bases remaining between them. Germline V gene data show CDR1 as MDHEN and CDR2 as SYDVKM. The CDR3 contains 18 residues. In nucleotides, the CDR3 is TGTGCCAGCAGCACAGGGGGCAGGTCAGCGGGAGAGACCGGGGAGCTGTTTTTT. Its translation is CASSTGGRSAGETGELFF.

This clonotype has just a few counts. V and J are TRBV6-4 and TRBJ1-2, with TRBD1 identical over 8 bases. Unmatched junction bases numbered 7, after V lost 2 bases and J lost 2 bases. The germline V gene has CDR1 MRHNA and CDR2 SNTAGT. The CDR3 runs 16 residues. The CDR3 DNA is TGTGCCAGCAGTGACATTAGGGACAGGCTGAACTATGGCTACACCTTC. This translates into CASSDIRDRLNYGYTF.

Only a few counts were recorded for this clonotype. The genes are TRBV4-3 and TRBJ1-2; D gene uncertain. CDR1 is LGHNA and CDR2 is YSLEER in the germline V gene. Trimming pared 0 bases from V and 6 bases from J, leaving 11 bases between. There are 14 residues in the CDR3. For the CDR3, the DNA is TGCGCCAGCAGCCAAGATGATAGTATTAATGGCTACACCTTC. The encoded protein is CASSQDDSINGYTF.

This clonotype was observed a handful of times. The chain joins TRBV7-3 to TRBJ2-2; D is uncertain. The CDR3 is made up of 14 amino acids. Between the trimmed V and J ends, which lost 8 bases and 1 base, there was a span of 11 bases. The germline gives CDR1 SGHTA, CDR2 FQGTGA. The CDR3 DNA reads TGTGCCAGCGGATTATACAGGAACACCGGGGAGCTGTTTTTT. It translates to CASGLYRNTGELFF.

The chain is built from TRBV12-3 or TRBV12-4 and TRBJ2-7, with 10 nucleotides matching TRBD2. The CDR3 is made up of 19 amino acids. Trimming took 6 bases from V and 1 from J; bases not matched to a gene: 18. The CDR3 reads CASSRRTDPSGSRSYEQYF. CDR3 nucleotides: TGTGCCAGCAGCCGTCGGACAGATCCTAGCGGGAGTCGATCCTACGAGCAGTACTTC.

The CDR3: CASSFGPGTVNTDTQYF. The CDR3 region has the DNA TGTGCCAGCAGCTTCGGCCCCGGGACAGTGAACACAGATACGCAGTATTTT. This rearrangement joins TRBV7-8 to TRBJ2-3, with 7 bases aligning to TRBD1. This CDR3 is 17 amino acids long. Germline loops: CDR1 SGHVS, CDR2 FQNEAQ. The V gene end was trimmed by 3 bases and the J gene end by 2 bases; junction bases not matched to a gene: 11.

This clonotype was detected a few times. This chain links TRBV20-1 with TRBJ1-2; TRBD1 matches at 7 bases. CDR3 length: 12 residues. The J segment lost 4 bases and the V segment lost 5 bases, leaving 4 bases of the junction unmatched. Germline V gene lookup returns CDR1 DFQATT and CDR2 SNEGSKA (reference sequence). The DNA for the CDR3 is TGCAGTGCTCGCCGGACAGGCTATGGCTACACCTTC. Translated: CSARRTGYGYTF.

In its sample, this clonotype was seen a few times. The chain links TRBV12-3 or TRBV12-4 to TRBJ1-1; no clear D gene. The CDR3 consists of 12 residues. Trimming removed 6 bases from V and 3 bases from J, with 8 bases in between. DNA for the CDR3: TGTGCCAGCAGCCCCGGGGACACTGAAGCTTTCTTT. Translation: CASSPGDTEAFF.

In its sample, this clonotype was seen a few times. The chain combines TRBV2 with TRBJ2-1; 16 nucleotides line up with TRBD2. The CDR3 loop spans 15 amino acids. From germline, CDR1 is SNHLY and CDR2 FYNNEI. The ends lost 10 bases at V and 5 bases at J; junction bases unmatched: 5. CDR3 residues: CATTGLAGGNNEQFF. The DNA for the CDR3 is TGTGCCACCACGGGACTAGCGGGGGGGAACAATGAGCAGTTCTTC.

CDR3 DNA: TGTGCCAGCAGCCATGATCGGAACTATGGCTACACCTTC. Its translation: CASSHDRNYGYTF. J is TRBJ1-2 and V is TRBV6-5; D gene unclear. V lost 6 bases and J lost 2, with 10 bases in between. The CDR3 contains 13 residues. CDR1 MNHEY and CDR2 SVGAGI come from the germline V gene.

This clonotype has at least ten counts. This chain joins TRBV4-1 and TRBJ2-5, with D possibly matching TRBD2 (6 bases). Germline V gene data show CDR1 as MGHRA and CDR2 as YSYEKL. The CDR3 is 14 residues long. Trimming left V 0 bases short and J 5 bases short, with 10 bases between. Here the CDR3 reads CASSQDPGRETQYF. Here the CDR3 DNA reads TGCGCCAGCAGCCAAGATCCGGGGAGGGAGACCCAGTACTTC.

Of note for this clonotype: A much larger clone is a single base away; this may be a read error. The chain combines TRBV10-3 with TRBJ1-2, with D possibly being TRBD1 (6 bases). Germline assignment: CDR1 ENHRY and CDR2 SYGVKD. CDR3 size: 12 residues. Trimming took 5 bases from V and 6 from J, leaving 10 bases between them. The CDR3 reads CAISRGGHGYTF. The CDR3 coding sequence is TGTGCCATCAGTCGAGGGGGACATGGCTACACCTTC.

The chain recombines TRBV29-1 with TRBJ1-4; unclear D gene. V lost 6 bases and J 0 bases, leaving 14 bases between the germline ends. Germline V lookup: CDR1 SQVTM, CDR2 ANQGSEA. This CDR3 contains 15 residues. The CDR3 reads CSVPDPFATNEKLFF. CDR3 in DNA: TGCAGCGTGCCCGACCCTTTTGCAACTAATGAAAAACTGTTTTTT.

V is TRBV7-9 and J is TRBJ2-7, with 11 bases lining up with TRBD2. J gave up 4 bases and V 5 bases, and 10 bases lay outside the gene matches. Per germline, CDR1 SEHNR and CDR2 FQNEAQ (reference sequence). There are 16 residues in the CDR3. The CDR3 DNA is TGTGCCAGCAGCACATCGGGAACTAGCGGGAGTTACGAGCAGTACTTC. Translating it yields CASSTSGTSGSYEQYF.

The chain combines TRBV4-3 with TRBJ1-5; D is undetermined. Germline assignment: CDR1 LGHNA and CDR2 YSLEER. V lost 0 bases and J 2 bases, leaving 11 bases between the germline ends. The CDR3 covers 16 residues. CDR3 protein: CASSQDPAGGNQPQHF. CDR3 nucleotide sequence: TGCGCCAGCAGCCAAGATCCCGCCGGAGGCAATCAGCCCCAGCATTTT.

The chain employs TRBV20-1 and TRBJ2-2, with 7 bases aligning to TRBD2. Germline-derived CDR1 and CDR2 are DFQATT and SNEGSKA (reference sequence). The J segment lost 5 bases and the V segment lost 1 base, leaving 4 bases of the junction unmatched. The CDR3 spans 14 residues. The CDR3: CSARVTSPTGELFF. The CDR3 nucleotides are TGCAGTGCTAGAGTGACTAGCCCTACCGGGGAGCTGTTTTTT.

This clonotype was seen more than once but under ten times. V is TRBV11-1 and J is TRBJ1-5, with D unclear. The CDR3 extends over 18 amino acids. Trimming shortened V by 1 base and J by 0 bases, and 16 bases separated the two germline ends. CDR1 is SGHAT and CDR2 is FQDESV in the germline V gene (reference sequence). This CDR3 reads CASSLGSPGGHSNQPQHF. The CDR3 coding sequence is TGTGCCAGCAGCTTAGGGAGCCCAGGAGGGCATAGCAATCAGCCCCAGCATTTT.

This clonotype has a handful of counts. The chain combines TRBV9 with TRBJ2-3; D tentatively fits TRBD1 or TRBD2 (5 bases each). CDR3 length: 14 amino acids. Trimming removed 2 bases at V and 0 bases at J, with 7 bases between. CDR1 is SGDLS, CDR2 YYNGEE, per germline. The CDR3 DNA follows: TGTGCCAGCAGCGTTGGGACCAGCACAGATACGCAGTATTTT. This encodes CASSVGTSTDTQYF.

This clonotype was found a few times. The chain combines TRBV10-3 with TRBJ2-7, with D tentatively TRBD1 (6 bases). The CDR3 length is 18 residues. Between the trimmed V and J ends, which lost 3 bases and 2 bases, there was a span of 23 bases. Germline V gene sequence: CDR1 ENHRY, CDR2 SYGVKD. The DNA for the CDR3 is TGTGCCATCAGTGACACGGACAGCTTACCCATACGACCCTACGAGCAGTACGTC. It yields the protein CAISDTDSLPIRPYEQYV.

This chain uses TRBV29-1 with TRBJ2-5; TRBD1 aligns across 8 bases. This CDR3 is built from 13 residues. Germline loops: CDR1 SQVTM, CDR2 ANQGSEA. V was clipped by 4 bases and J by 5 bases; unmatched bases: 6. The CDR3 sequence is CSVADRAGETQYF. CDR3 bases: TGCAGCGTTGCGGACAGGGCAGGGGAGACCCAGTACTTC.

Ten or more counts support this clonotype. The chain has TRBV7-2 and TRBJ2-3; the D gene is possibly TRBD2 (6 bases). This CDR3 is 19 amino acids long. Germline V gene lookup returns CDR1 SGHTA and CDR2 FQGNSA. V lost 0 bases and J lost 2, with 21 bases in between. The CDR3 is CASSLADRRSGYLTDTQYF. DNA for the CDR3: TGTGCCAGCAGCTTAGCCGACCGGAGAAGCGGGTACCTCACAGATACGCAGTATTTT.

The chain has TRBV20-1 and TRBJ2-2, with 7 bases matching TRBD1. The length of the CDR3 is 15 residues. The V segment lost 5 bases and the J segment 3 bases; nucleotides outside the gene matches: 9. The V gene's germline CDR1 is DFQATT and CDR2 SNEGSKA (reference sequence). CDR3 nucleotide sequence: TGCAGTGCTCAAGGACAGGCCGGGGACACCGGGGAGCTGTTTTTT. Translated: CSAQGQAGDTGELFF.

V is TRBV7-9 and J is TRBJ2-1; 9 bases are a match to TRBD2. The CDR3 extends over 17 amino acids. The trim removed 4 bases at V and 4 bases at J, leaving 11 bases unmatched. Germline CDR1 and CDR2: SEHNR and FQNEAQ (reference sequence). This chain's CDR3 is CASSSGLARGLYNEQFF. CDR3 nucleotide sequence: TGTGCCAGCAGCTCGGGACTAGCTAGGGGTCTATACAATGAGCAGTTCTTC.

This clonotype was counted between two and nine times. This chain joins TRBV29-1 and TRBJ1-2, with TRBD1 matching 7 bases. From germline, CDR1 is SQVTM and CDR2 ANQGSEA. J gave up 5 bases and V 8 bases, and 5 bases lay outside the gene matches. CDR3 length: 11 amino acids. The CDR3: CSYDRVYGYTF. The CDR3 DNA reads as TGCAGCTACGACAGGGTTTATGGCTACACCTTC.

The gene calls are TRBV5-1 and TRBJ2-1, with D unresolved. CDR3 length: 14 amino acids. Germline loops: CDR1 SGHRS, CDR2 YFSETQ. The V gene lost 5 bases and the J gene lost 6 bases, with 15 bases spanning the gap. The CDR3 sequence is CASRGNSFINEQFF. The CDR3 DNA reads TGCGCCAGCAGGGGGAACAGTTTCATCAATGAGCAGTTCTTC.

This clonotype was found a few times. CDR3 sequence: CASSYSGYGSDTQYF. CDR3 coding DNA: TGTGCCAGCAGTTACAGCGGCTACGGCTCCGATACGCAGTATTTT. The rearrangement links TRBV6-5 to TRBJ2-3; perhaps TRBD2 as D (5 bases). CDR1 is MNHEY, CDR2 SVGAGI, per germline. V was trimmed by 2 bases and J by 6 bases, leaving 15 bases between them. This CDR3 region has 15 residues.

This clonotype was detected only a few times. The rearrangement joins TRBV15 to TRBJ2-7, with TRBD2 matching over 7 bases. Germline V lookup: CDR1 LNHNV, CDR2 YYDKDF (reference sequence). The CDR3 has 16 amino acids. V gave up 5 bases and J gave up 6 bases; unmatched junction bases: 16. The CDR3 DNA reads TGTGCCACCAGCCGAAACTCGAAGGCTAGCGGCGGCGAGCAGTACTTC. Its translation is CATSRNSKASGGEQYF.